Listed below are T cell receptor beta chains from one sample, sequenced in a study of blood T cell repertoires in COVID-19. Libraries were prepared by immunoSEQ multiplex PCR; TCRdb keeps only in-frame clonotypes and omits some of them. The sample includes roughly 220,000 clones, 65% to 90% seen only once; the top ten take 5.5% to 7%. Input material: peripheral blood. The origin of the receptors is a man older than 75 with acute or convalescent COVID-19. Each CDR3 is given with its conserved first and last residue. D genes are given only for firm matches. Expanded clones are given a class, and other clones once, few, many or no size at all.

d_gene: -
j_gene: TRBJ2-7
abundance: -
v_gene: TRBV27
CDR3nt: TGTGCCAGCAGTTTATCGAGAGTGCGGGCCGAGCAGTACTTC
CDR3aa: CASSLSRVRAEQYF

d_gene: -
j_gene: TRBJ2-1
abundance: -
v_gene: TRBV14
CDR3nt: TGTGCCAGCAGCCAAGATCCGCAGACCTACAATGAGCAGTTCTTC
CDR3aa: CASSQDPQTYNEQFF

d_gene: -
j_gene: TRBJ2-1
abundance: -
v_gene: TRBV15
CDR3nt: TGTGCCACCAGCAGAGGGGGGGGCGCTATTGAGCAGTTCTTC
CDR3aa: CATSRGGGAIEQFF

d_gene: -
j_gene: TRBJ2-2
abundance: few
v_gene: TRBV7-2
CDR3nt: TGTGCCAGCAGCTTAGCCCCATTCCGTCAGGGGGGGAACACCGGGGAGCTGTTTTTT
CDR3aa: CASSLAPFRQGGNTGELFF

d_gene: -
j_gene: TRBJ1-6
abundance: -
v_gene: TRBV12-3/TRBV12-4
CDR3nt: TGTGCCAGCAGTTTGAACAGGGATTCACCCCTCCACTTT
CDR3aa: CASSLNRDSPLHF

d_gene: TRBD1
j_gene: TRBJ2-2
abundance: few
v_gene: TRBV19
CDR3nt: TGTGCCAGTAGCCCGGACAGGGGGCCCACCGGGGAGCTGTTTTTT
CDR3aa: CASSPDRGPTGELFF

d_gene: -
j_gene: TRBJ1-1
abundance: -
v_gene: TRBV11-1
CDR3nt: TGTGCCAGCAGTCACGGTTACACTGAAGCTTTCTTT
CDR3aa: CASSHGYTEAFF

d_gene: -
j_gene: TRBJ2-3
abundance: -
v_gene: TRBV5-4
CDR3nt: TGTGCCAGCAGCTACCAACTGGTAGCGAGATCAGATACGCAGTATTTT
CDR3aa: CASSYQLVARSDTQYF

d_gene: -
j_gene: TRBJ1-3
abundance: -
v_gene: TRBV11-3
CDR3nt: TGTGCCAGCAGCTTAGGGCATCAGGGACTCTCTGGAAACACCATATATTTT
CDR3aa: CASSLGHQGLSGNTIYF

d_gene: TRBD2
j_gene: TRBJ2-1
abundance: -
v_gene: TRBV4-1
CDR3nt: TGCGCCAGCAGTCGATTAGCGGGAGGGGGTTACAATGAGCAGTTCTTC
CDR3aa: CASSRLAGGGYNEQFF

d_gene: TRBD1
j_gene: TRBJ1-4
abundance: -
v_gene: TRBV5-1
CDR3nt: TGCGCCAGCAGTACAGGACAGGGGGAAAAACTGTTTTTT
CDR3aa: CASSTGQGEKLFF

d_gene: -
j_gene: TRBJ2-1
abundance: -
v_gene: TRBV7-8
CDR3nt: TGTGCCAGCAGCTTAGTCGTGGTCAACGGGGAGCAGTTCTTC
CDR3aa: CASSLVVVNGEQFF

d_gene: TRBD2
j_gene: TRBJ2-1
abundance: -
v_gene: TRBV6-2/TRBV6-3
CDR3nt: TGTGCCAGCAGCCCTGCTACCGGGACTAGCGTCAATGAGCAGTTCTTC
CDR3aa: CASSPATGTSVNEQFF

d_gene: -
j_gene: TRBJ2-1
abundance: -
v_gene: TRBV5-5
CDR3nt: TGTGCCAGCAGCCCGGAAGCGGAACTTTACAATGAGCAGTTCTTC
CDR3aa: CASSPEAELYNEQFF

d_gene: TRBD1
j_gene: TRBJ1-6
abundance: -
v_gene: TRBV2
CDR3nt: TGTGCCAGCAGTGACGGACAGGGTAATTCACCCCTCCACTTT
CDR3aa: CASSDGQGNSPLHF

d_gene: TRBD1
j_gene: TRBJ2-1
abundance: -
v_gene: TRBV5-4
CDR3nt: TGTGCCAGCAGCCACCGGGACAGGTACAATGAGCAGTTCTTC
CDR3aa: CASSHRDRYNEQFF

d_gene: TRBD1
j_gene: TRBJ2-4
abundance: -
v_gene: TRBV6-5
CDR3nt: TGTGCCAGCAGTCGACAGGGGTTGGCCAAAAACATTCAGTACTTC
CDR3aa: CASSRQGLAKNIQYF

d_gene: -
j_gene: TRBJ2-7
abundance: -
v_gene: TRBV30
CDR3nt: TGTGCCTGGAGTGTACAGGGCCACGAGCAGTACTTC
CDR3aa: CAWSVQGHEQYF

d_gene: -
j_gene: TRBJ2-1
abundance: -
v_gene: TRBV11-3
CDR3nt: TGTGCCAGCAGCTTGAAACCGGGACACGATCAGTTCTTC
CDR3aa: CASSLKPGHDQFF

d_gene: -
j_gene: TRBJ1-1
abundance: -
v_gene: TRBV19
CDR3nt: TGTGCCAGTAGTCCATCGGGACAAGTAAGGACTGAAGCTTTCTTT
CDR3aa: CASSPSGQVRTEAFF

d_gene: -
j_gene: TRBJ2-3
abundance: -
v_gene: TRBV18
CDR3nt: TGTGCCAGCTCACCACCGATACTGCAAGATACGCAGTATTTT
CDR3aa: CASSPPILQDTQYF

d_gene: -
j_gene: TRBJ1-4
abundance: few
v_gene: TRBV29-1
CDR3nt: TGCAGCGTTGCTGATGAAAAACTGTTTTTT
CDR3aa: CSVADEKLFF

d_gene: -
j_gene: TRBJ1-3
abundance: -
v_gene: TRBV30
CDR3nt: TGTGCCTGGAGCTCCCGAGCCGGTGGACAGCGCTCTGGAAACACCATATATTTT
CDR3aa: CAWSSRAGGQRSGNTIYF

d_gene: TRBD2
j_gene: TRBJ2-5
abundance: -
v_gene: TRBV28
CDR3nt: TGTGCCAGCAGGAGGGGACTAGCCCAAGAGACCCAGTACTTC
CDR3aa: CASRRGLAQETQYF

d_gene: -
j_gene: TRBJ2-5
abundance: -
v_gene: TRBV12-3/TRBV12-4
CDR3nt: TGTGCCAGCAGTCTGGGGACATATCGAGACTTC
CDR3aa: CASSLGTYRDF

d_gene: TRBD1
j_gene: TRBJ2-1
abundance: many
v_gene: TRBV5-4
CDR3nt: TGTGCCAGCAGCTCCGGACAGGGAGGCTACAATGAGCAGTTCTTC
CDR3aa: CASSSGQGGYNEQFF

d_gene: -
j_gene: TRBJ2-5
abundance: -
v_gene: TRBV18
CDR3nt: TGTGCCAGCTCACCCTGGGACATTAAGGGGACCCAGTACTTC
CDR3aa: CASSPWDIKGTQYF

d_gene: -
j_gene: TRBJ2-5
abundance: -
v_gene: TRBV7-2
CDR3nt: TGTGCCAGCAGCTTAAGCCCAGGCTACGAAGCACCCCAGTACTTC
CDR3aa: CASSLSPGYEAPQYF

d_gene: TRBD2
j_gene: TRBJ2-1
abundance: -
v_gene: TRBV5-8
CDR3nt: TGTGCCAGCAGCTCTGGACACGGTAGCGGGACTAATGAGCAGTTCTTC
CDR3aa: CASSSGHGSGTNEQFF

d_gene: TRBD1
j_gene: TRBJ1-5
abundance: few
v_gene: TRBV30
CDR3nt: TGTGCCTGGGGACAGGGAAATCAGCCCCAGCATTTT
CDR3aa: CAWGQGNQPQHF

d_gene: TRBD1
j_gene: TRBJ2-5
abundance: -
v_gene: TRBV14
CDR3nt: TGTGCCAGCAGCCCCTTGGGACAGGGCAAGACCCAGTACTTC
CDR3aa: CASSPLGQGKTQYF

d_gene: -
j_gene: TRBJ2-1
abundance: -
v_gene: TRBV28
CDR3nt: TGTGCCAGCAGTCCGCAGGGCAGCTCCTACAATGAGCAGTTCTTC
CDR3aa: CASSPQGSSYNEQFF

d_gene: -
j_gene: TRBJ2-5
abundance: -
v_gene: TRBV27
CDR3nt: TGTGCCAGCAGGATTTCCAGCGCCGCCCAAGAGACCCAGTACTTC
CDR3aa: CASRISSAAQETQYF

d_gene: TRBD1
j_gene: TRBJ1-2
abundance: -
v_gene: TRBV28
CDR3nt: TGTGCCAGCAGTAACTCAGACAGGGGGGGGTTGAACTATGGCTACACCTTC
CDR3aa: CASSNSDRGGLNYGYTF